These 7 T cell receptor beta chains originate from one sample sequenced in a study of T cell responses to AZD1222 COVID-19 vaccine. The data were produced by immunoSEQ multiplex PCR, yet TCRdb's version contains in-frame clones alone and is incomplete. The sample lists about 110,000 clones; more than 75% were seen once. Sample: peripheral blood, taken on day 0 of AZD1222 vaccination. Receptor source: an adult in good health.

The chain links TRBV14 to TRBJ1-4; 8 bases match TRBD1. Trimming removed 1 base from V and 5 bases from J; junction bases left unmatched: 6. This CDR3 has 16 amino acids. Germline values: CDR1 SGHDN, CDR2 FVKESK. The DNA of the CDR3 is TGTGCCAGCAGCCAAGGGAGGGACAGGCCAAATGAAAAACTGTTTTTT. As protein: CASSQGRDRPNEKLFF.

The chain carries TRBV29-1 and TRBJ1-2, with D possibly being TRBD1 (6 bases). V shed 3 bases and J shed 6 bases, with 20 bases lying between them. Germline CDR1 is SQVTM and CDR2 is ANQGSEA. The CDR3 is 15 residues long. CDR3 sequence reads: CSVDTRGARGDGYTF. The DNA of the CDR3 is TGCAGCGTTGACACCAGGGGTGCCAGGGGCGATGGCTACACCTTC.

CDR3 bases: TGCGCCAGCAGCCAGAATTCGGGGTTAGTCACTGAAGCTTTCTTT. Protein: CASSQNSGLVTEAFF. The chain employs TRBV5-1 and TRBJ1-1; D is ambiguous. V lost 4 bases to trimming and J lost 4 bases, with 17 bases between them. The CDR3 totals 15 residues. CDR1 and CDR2 from the germline V gene are SGHRS and YFSETQ.

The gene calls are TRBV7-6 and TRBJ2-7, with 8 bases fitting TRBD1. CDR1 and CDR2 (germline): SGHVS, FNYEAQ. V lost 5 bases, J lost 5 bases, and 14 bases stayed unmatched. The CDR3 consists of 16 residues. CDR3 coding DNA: TGTGCCAGCAGCCGAACCGTGACAGGGGTCGGGGACGAGCAGTACTTC. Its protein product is CASSRTVTGVGDEQYF.

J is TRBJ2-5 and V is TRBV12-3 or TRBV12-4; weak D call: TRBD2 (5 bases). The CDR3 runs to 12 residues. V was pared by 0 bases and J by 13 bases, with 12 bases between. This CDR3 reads CASSLARGPGYF. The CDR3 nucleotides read TGTGCCAGCAGTTTAGCACGGGGTCCAGGGTACTTC.

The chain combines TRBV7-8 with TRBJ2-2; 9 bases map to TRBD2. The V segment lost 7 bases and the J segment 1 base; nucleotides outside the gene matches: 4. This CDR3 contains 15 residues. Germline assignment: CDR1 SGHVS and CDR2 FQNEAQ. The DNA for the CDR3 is TGTGCCAGCAAACGCGGGGGGGTGAACACCGGGGAGCTGTTTTTT. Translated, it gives CASKRGGVNTGELFF. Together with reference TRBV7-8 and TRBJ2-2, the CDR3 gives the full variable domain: GAGVSQSPRYKVAKRGQDVALRCDPISGHVSLFWYQQALGQGPEFLTYFQNEAQLDKSGLPSDRFFAERPEGSVSTLKIQRTQQEDSAVYLCASKRGGVNTGELFFGEGSRLTVL.

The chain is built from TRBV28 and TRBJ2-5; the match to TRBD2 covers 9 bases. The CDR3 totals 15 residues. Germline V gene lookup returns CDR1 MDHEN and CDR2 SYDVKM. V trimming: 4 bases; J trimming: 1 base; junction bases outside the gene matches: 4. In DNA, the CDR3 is TGTGCCAGCAGTTCTAGCGGGGCCGCCCAAGAGACCCAGTACTTC. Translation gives CASSSSGAAQETQYF.